The 23 T cell receptor beta chains below all came from one sample that was sequenced in a study of blood T cell repertoires in COVID-19. Libraries were prepared by immunoSEQ multiplex PCR; TCRdb keeps only in-frame clonotypes and omits some of them. The sample consists of 72,000 or so clones, nearly 90% of them appearing once. Sequencing input: peripheral blood. All receptors come from a man between 60 and 75 years old with acute or convalescent COVID-19.

V and J are TRBV5-8 and TRBJ1-1; 7 bases align to TRBD1. From germline, CDR1 is SGHTS and CDR2 YDEGEE. The CDR3 spans 15 residues. V shed 4 bases, J shed 0 bases, and the junction held 6 bases outside the gene matches. The CDR3 here is CASSLLTGMNTEAFF. CDR3 nucleotides: TGTGCCAGCAGCCTGTTGACAGGGATGAACACTGAAGCTTTCTTT.

The genes are TRBV7-9 and TRBJ1-6; TRBD1 matches 11 bases. J was trimmed by 7 bases and V by 7 bases; bases with no gene match: 12. The CDR3 has 17 residues. Germline V lookup: CDR1 SEHNR, CDR2 FQNEAQ (reference sequence). The CDR3 region is CASMTLGQGVRNSPLHF. The CDR3 DNA reads TGTGCCAGCATGACTCTGGGACAGGGGGTAAGAAATTCACCCCTCCACTTT.

This chain links TRBV5-1 with TRBJ1-1; 10 bases are shared with TRBD1. There are 15 residues in the CDR3. Germline V gives CDR1 SGHRS, CDR2 YFSETQ. V shed 4 bases, J shed 4 bases, and the junction held 7 bases outside the gene matches. The CDR3 loop is CASSPRDRGSTEAFF. The CDR3 region has the DNA TGCGCCAGCAGCCCCCGGGACAGGGGATCCACTGAAGCTTTCTTT.

The rearrangement uses TRBV3-1 (or the pseudogene TRBV3-2) and TRBJ2-3; a possible D gene is TRBD2 (6 bases). CDR1 is LGHDT and CDR2 is YNNKEL in the germline V gene (reference sequence). Trimming removed 1 base from V and 3 bases from J, with 17 bases in between. There are 17 residues in the CDR3. In nucleotides, the CDR3 is TGTGCCAGCAGCCAAGGGCCGGTCGCGGGGCGGACAGATACGCAGTATTTT. Translated, it gives CASSQGPVAGRTDTQYF.

The CDR3 loop reads CASSLAGTGTGEGGYTF. Here the CDR3 DNA reads TGCGCCAGCAGCTTGGCAGGGACCGGGACAGGGGAAGGTGGCTACACCTTC. The chain uses TRBV5-1 and TRBJ1-2; 10 bases agree with TRBD1. J lost 7 bases, V lost 0 bases, and 12 bases had no gene match. The CDR3 spans 17 residues. CDR1 is SGHRS, CDR2 YFSETQ, per germline. Drawing the rest from reference TRBV5-1 and TRBJ1-2, the complete variable domain is KAGVTQTPRYLIKTRGQQVTLSCSPISGHRSVSWYQQTPGQGLQFLFEYFSETQRNKGNFPGRFSGRQFSNSRSEMNVSTLELGDSALYLCASSLAGTGTGEGGYTFGSGTRLTVV.

The V call is TRBV6-2 or TRBV6-3, the J call TRBJ1-5; D gene uncertain. CDR1 MNHEY and CDR2 SVGEGT come from the germline V gene. The CDR3 runs to 14 residues. Trimming shortened V by 2 bases and J by 0 bases, and 5 bases separated the two germline ends. This CDR3 reads CASSYLDSNQPQHF. CDR3 DNA: TGTGCCAGCAGTTACCTAGATAGCAATCAGCCCCAGCATTTT.

The rearrangement uses TRBV7-9 and TRBJ1-2; possible D gene TRBD1, 6 bases. Germline V gene lookup returns CDR1 SEHNR and CDR2 FQNEAQ (reference sequence). The V end was cut by 1 base, the J end by 7 bases, with 16 bases between. This CDR3 contains 15 residues. The CDR3 coding sequence is TGTGCCAGCAGCTTAGTTGAGGGGGGGCTGTCTGGCTACACCTTC. Translated, it gives CASSLVEGGLSGYTF. Together with reference TRBV7-9 and TRBJ1-2, the CDR3 gives the full variable domain: DTGVSQNPRHKITKRGQNVTFRCDPISEHNRLYWYRQTLGQGPEFLTYFQNEAQLEKSRLLSDRFSAERPKGSFSTLEIQRTEQGDSAMYLCASSLVEGGLSGYTFGSGTRLTVV.

The gene calls are TRBV6-5 and TRBJ2-7; D may be TRBD1 (6 bases). The germline gives CDR1 MNHEY, CDR2 SVGAGI. V lost 6 bases to trimming and J lost 2 bases, with 17 bases between them. This CDR3 is 15 amino acids long. CDR3 sequence (DNA): TGTGCCAGCAGGACCCGGGACACAGACGCCTACGAGCAGTACTTC. Its protein is CASRTRDTDAYEQYF.

The chain carries TRBV9 and TRBJ2-3; maybe TRBD2 (5 bases). Trimming cost V 4 bases and J 4 bases, with 19 bases left between them. CDR1 is SGDLS and CDR2 is YYNGEE in the germline V gene. The CDR3 totals 16 residues. CDR3 amino acids: CASSPRSGPGPDTQYF. CDR3 DNA sequence: TGTGCCAGCAGCCCCCGGAGCGGACCCGGCCCAGATACGCAGTATTTT.

The gene calls are TRBV5-8 and TRBJ1-5; 11 positions agree with TRBD1. Germline V gene lookup returns CDR1 SGHTS and CDR2 YDEGEE. The V segment lost 4 bases and the J segment 7 bases; nucleotides outside the gene matches: 13. CDR3 length: 17 amino acids. CDR3 amino acids: CASSRRTGGASGQPQHF. CDR3 DNA sequence: TGTGCCAGCAGCCGCCGGACAGGGGGCGCATCGGGGCAGCCCCAGCATTTT.

The chain links TRBV6-2 or TRBV6-3 to TRBJ1-5; D gene ambiguous. V lost 2 bases, J lost 4 bases, and 9 bases lay in between. This CDR3 is built from 14 residues. Germline V gene data show CDR1 as MNHEY and CDR2 as SVGEGT. The CDR3 loop reads CASSYPGRNQPQHF. CDR3 bases: TGTGCCAGCAGTTACCCCGGGAGAAATCAGCCCCAGCATTTT.

This chain connects TRBV7-2 to TRBJ1-2; TRBD1 matches 7 bases. CDR3 length: 14 amino acids. Germline CDR1 reads SGHTA; CDR2 reads FQGNSA. Trimming at V came to 7 bases and at J to 8 bases, leaving 13 bases not matched to a gene. CDR3 sequence (DNA): TGTGCCAGCACCCAGGGGGGACCCTCCGTAGGCTACACCTTC. Translating gives CASTQGGPSVGYTF.

The rearrangement links TRBV6-2 or TRBV6-3 to TRBJ1-1, with no clear D. The CDR3 extends over 13 amino acids. The germline gives CDR1 MNHEY, CDR2 SVGEGT. Trimming left V 3 bases short and J 4 bases short, with 9 bases between. DNA of the CDR3: TGTGCCAGCAGTTATTCCCAGTTCACTGAAGCTTTCTTT. Amino acids: CASSYSQFTEAFF.

This chain joins TRBV9 and TRBJ2-7, with 12 bases identical to TRBD2. Germline assignment: CDR1 SGDLS and CDR2 YYNGEE. CDR3 size: 14 residues. With V trimmed by 4 bases and J by 2 bases, 1 base remained unmatched. The CDR3 DNA reads TGTGCCAGCAGCTCTAGCGGGGGGGCCTACGAGCAGTACTTC. This translates into CASSSSGGAYEQYF.

This chain links TRBV5-1 with TRBJ2-7, with D tentatively TRBD1 (6 bases). CDR3 length: 14 residues. CDR1 and CDR2 from the germline V gene are SGHRS and YFSETQ. V lost 2 bases, J lost 3 bases, and 12 bases lay in between. CDR3 in DNA: TGCGCCAGCAGCTTAGAACAGGGCCTCTACGAGCAGTACTTC. The encoded protein is CASSLEQGLYEQYF.

The J gene is TRBJ1-2, the V gene TRBV2; a possible D gene is TRBD1 (5 bases). V was cut by 8 bases and J by 0 bases, with 7 bases left in between. The CDR3 has 12 amino acids. The V gene's germline CDR1 is SNHLY and CDR2 FYNNEI. The CDR3 sequence is CASSTANYGYTF. CDR3 coding DNA: TGTGCCAGCTCGACAGCTAACTATGGCTACACCTTC.

This clone was counted a few times. The chain joins TRBV5-7 to TRBJ2-7; 13 bases are shared with TRBD2. TRBV5-7 is labeled an ORF, and its function is uncertain. There are 14 residues in the CDR3. Unmatched junction bases numbered 4, after V lost 4 bases and J lost 6 bases. CDR3 DNA: TGTGCCAGCAGCCCGGGACTAGCGGGACGCGAGCAGTACTTC. Protein: CASSPGLAGREQYF.

The chain carries TRBV19 and TRBJ2-5; perhaps TRBD1 as D (6 bases). Trimming took 5 bases from V and 6 from J, leaving 13 bases between them. This CDR3 is built from 13 residues. Germline V gene sequence: CDR1 LNHDA, CDR2 SQIVND (reference sequence). CDR3 sequence: CASSPQGLKTQYF. CDR3 coding DNA: TGTGCCAGTAGTCCTCAGGGGTTGAAGACCCAGTACTTC.

The rearrangement links TRBV4-1 to TRBJ2-7; 9 nucleotides agree with TRBD1. The CDR3 totals 15 residues. Germline CDR1 is MGHRA and CDR2 is YSYEKL. The trim removed 4 bases at V and 1 base at J, leaving 5 bases unmatched. The chain's CDR3 is CASSLVTGGSYEQYF. The CDR3 DNA reads TGCGCCAGCAGCCTAGTGACAGGGGGGTCCTACGAGCAGTACTTC.

J is TRBJ1-1 and V is TRBV5-1, with D unresolved. CDR3 length: 15 residues. V shed 6 bases and J shed 0 bases, with 15 bases lying between them. Looked up from germline, CDR1 is SGHRS and CDR2 is YFSETQ. The chain's CDR3 is CASTDPTFLNTEAFF. CDR3 in DNA: TGCGCCAGCACCGACCCGACATTCTTGAACACTGAAGCTTTCTTT.

This clone was counted a single time. This chain joins TRBV19 and TRBJ2-7; 10 bases line up with TRBD1. This CDR3 is built from 14 residues. Trimming cost V 5 bases and J 3 bases; bases outside gene matches: 4. Germline V gene data show CDR1 as LNHDA and CDR2 as SQIVND (reference sequence). CDR3 in amino acids: CASSSGTGVYEQYF. CDR3 in DNA: TGTGCCAGTAGTTCCGGGACAGGGGTCTACGAGCAGTACTTC.

The rearrangement links TRBV27 to TRBJ1-2, with D unresolved. Per germline, CDR1 MNHEY and CDR2 SMNVEV (reference sequence). The CDR3 covers 13 residues. The ends were cut back, 6 bases at V and 1 base at J, with 9 bases in the middle. CDR3 DNA sequence: TGTGCCAGCAGGGTAGATCGTAACTATGGCTACACCTTC. It yields the protein CASRVDRNYGYTF.

This chain joins TRBV9 and TRBJ2-3, with 8 bases lining up with TRBD1. With 3 bases clipped from V and 6 bases from J, the junction kept 3 bases outside the gene matches. Germline V gene data show CDR1 as SGDLS and CDR2 as YYNGEE. CDR3 length: 13 amino acids. The CDR3 bases are TGTGCCAGCAGCGCCGACAGGGGTGATACGCAGTATTTT. It codes for CASSADRGDTQYF.